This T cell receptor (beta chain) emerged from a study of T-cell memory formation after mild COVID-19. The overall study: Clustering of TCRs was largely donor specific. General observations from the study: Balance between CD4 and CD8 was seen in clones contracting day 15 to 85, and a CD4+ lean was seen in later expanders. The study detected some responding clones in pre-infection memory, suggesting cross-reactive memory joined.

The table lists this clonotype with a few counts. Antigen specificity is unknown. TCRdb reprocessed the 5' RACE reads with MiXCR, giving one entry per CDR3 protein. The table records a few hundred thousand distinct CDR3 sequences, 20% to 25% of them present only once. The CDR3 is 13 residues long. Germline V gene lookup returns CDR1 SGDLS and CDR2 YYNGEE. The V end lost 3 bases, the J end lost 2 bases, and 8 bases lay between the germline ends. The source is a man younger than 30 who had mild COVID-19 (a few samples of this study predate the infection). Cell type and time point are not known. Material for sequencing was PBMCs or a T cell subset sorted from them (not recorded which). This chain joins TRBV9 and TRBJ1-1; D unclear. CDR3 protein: CASSDDGNTEAFF. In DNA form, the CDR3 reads TGTGCCAGCAGCGACGACGGTAACACTGAAGCTTTCTTT. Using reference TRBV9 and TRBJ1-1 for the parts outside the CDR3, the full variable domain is DSGVTQTPKHLITATGQRVTLRCSPRSGDLSVYWYQQSLDQGLQFLIQYYNGEERAKGNILERFSAQQFPDLHSELNLSSLELGDSALYFCASSDDGNTEAFFGQGTRLTVV.